Shown below are 21 T cell receptor beta chains from a single sample sequenced in a study of tumor-infiltrating lymphocytes in localized non-small cell lung cancer. Some clones are missing from TCRdb's copy, which holds only in-frame ones; the method was immunoSEQ multiplex PCR. The sample has some 29,000 clones, approximately 85% seen once; the top ten hold around 2%. The specimen was lung tumor tissue. The receptor source for this set is a human donor with non-small cell lung cancer.

The gene calls are TRBV6-5 and TRBJ2-3; D is uncertain. The length of the CDR3 is 13 residues. CDR1 is MNHEY and CDR2 is SVGAGI in the germline V gene. Between the trimmed V and J ends, which lost 0 bases and 4 bases, there was a span of 5 bases. The DNA of the CDR3 is TGTGCCAGCAGTTACTCAGTCGCAGATACGCAGTATTTT. Residues: CASSYSVADTQYF.

The genes are TRBV6-1 and TRBJ2-7; a weak D match, TRBD2 (5 bases). Germline V gene data show CDR1 as MNHNS and CDR2 as SASEGT. The ends were cut back, 0 bases at V and 5 bases at J, with 8 bases in the middle. The CDR3 covers 13 residues. The CDR3 nucleotides are TGTGCCAGCAGTGAAGCCCGGGGAAACGAGCAGTACTTC. Its protein product is CASSEARGNEQYF.

The genes are TRBV5-4 and TRBJ1-2, with D possibly TRBD1 on 5 matching bases. Germline CDR1 SGHNT, CDR2 YYREEE (reference sequence). V lost 0 bases to trimming and J lost 3 bases, with 12 bases between them. The CDR3 has 15 residues. The CDR3 loop is CASSLVGSRDYGYTF. CDR3 DNA: TGTGCCAGCAGCTTGGTGGGGTCCAGGGACTATGGCTACACCTTC.

The chain uses TRBV6-5 and TRBJ2-5; 7 bases match TRBD2. Germline V gene data show CDR1 as MNHEY and CDR2 as SVGAGI. CDR3 size: 15 residues. J lost 0 bases, V lost 4 bases, and 5 bases had no gene match. CDR3 sequence reads: CASSSSSGYQETQYF. CDR3 DNA: TGTGCCAGCAGTTCCTCTAGCGGTTACCAAGAGACCCAGTACTTC.

The rearrangement uses TRBV6-6 and TRBJ2-6, with 7 bases identical to TRBD1. Trimming at V came to 6 bases and at J to 4 bases, leaving 9 bases not matched to a gene. This CDR3 has 16 amino acids. Germline CDR1 MNHNY, CDR2 SVGAGI (reference sequence). CDR3 coding DNA: TGTGCCAGCAGCTCTACGACAGGGAACGGGGCCAACGTCCTGACTTTC. The encoded protein is CASSSTTGNGANVLTF.

The chain employs TRBV11-3 and TRBJ2-7; D tentatively reads TRBD1 or TRBD2 (5 bases each). The CDR3 is 13 amino acids. The V and J ends lost 5 bases and 3 bases respectively, with 11 bases between them. CDR1 and CDR2 (germline): SGHNT, YENEEA. The CDR3 DNA follows: TGTGCCAGCAGCCGTAGTGGGGGCTACGAGCAGTACTTC. It encodes CASSRSGGYEQYF.

This chain uses TRBV6-5 with TRBJ2-7; 8 bases are a match to TRBD1. CDR1 and CDR2 (germline): MNHEY, SVGAGI. Trimming took 2 bases from V and 3 from J; bases not matched to a gene: 0. The CDR3 length is 13 residues. The CDR3 loop reads CASSYDRGYEQYF. As DNA, the CDR3 is TGTGCCAGCAGTTACGACAGGGGCTACGAGCAGTACTTC.

V is TRBV4-3 and J is TRBJ1-5, with D unresolved. V dropped 1 base and J dropped 0 bases, with 4 bases sitting between them. CDR3 size: 14 residues. Germline V lookup: CDR1 LGHNA, CDR2 YSLEER. The CDR3 loop is CASSQGFSNQPQHF. CDR3 bases: TGCGCCAGCAGCCAAGGGTTTAGCAATCAGCCCCAGCATTTT.

The rearrangement links TRBV9 to TRBJ1-5; TRBD1 aligns across 7 bases. The CDR3 consists of 14 residues. CDR1 is SGDLS, CDR2 YYNGEE, per germline. V gave up 3 bases and J gave up 4 bases; unmatched junction bases: 4. The CDR3 DNA sequence: TGTGCCAGCAGCGAGGCACAGGGGAATCAGCCCCAGCATTTT. Its translation is CASSEAQGNQPQHF.

The genes are TRBV9 and TRBJ2-3; TRBD2 matches 8 bases. Germline CDR1 reads SGDLS; CDR2 reads YYNGEE. Losses at the gene ends were 2 bases for V and 2 bases for J; bases not matched to a gene: 16. There are 19 residues in the CDR3. The CDR3 loop is CASSVHPPLTSGHTDTQYF. The CDR3 coding sequence is TGTGCCAGCAGCGTCCATCCCCCCCTTACTAGCGGCCACACAGATACGCAGTATTTT.

The gene calls are TRBV5-6 and TRBJ1-6; a weak D match, TRBD1 (5 bases). Germline CDR1 and CDR2: SGHDT and YYEEEE. V lost 0 bases, J lost 5 bases, and 12 bases lay in between. The CDR3 loop spans 16 amino acids. In DNA, the CDR3 is TGTGCCAGCAGCTTGGGGCGAGGGGTGAATAATTCACCCCTCCACTTT. Its protein product is CASSLGRGVNNSPLHF.

The chain uses TRBV7-2 and TRBJ2-7; 13 positions match TRBD2. The germline V gene has CDR1 SGHTA and CDR2 FQGNSA. This CDR3 comprises 16 residues. The J segment lost 0 bases and the V segment lost 5 bases, leaving 4 bases of the junction unmatched. The CDR3 spells CASSRGLAGRSYEQYF. In DNA, the CDR3 is TGTGCCAGCAGCAGGGGACTAGCGGGGCGCTCCTACGAGCAGTACTTC.

This clone has just a few counts. The chain couples TRBV14 to TRBJ2-7, with TRBD2 identical over 12 bases. The V segment lost 5 bases and the J segment 3 bases; nucleotides outside the gene matches: 5. The germline CDR1 and CDR2 sequences are SGHDN and FVKESK. There are 15 residues in the CDR3. In DNA form, the CDR3 reads TGTGCCAGCAGCACAGGACTAGCGGGGATCTACGAGCAGTACTTC. Translation gives CASSTGLAGIYEQYF.

The V call is TRBV5-1, the J call TRBJ2-2; 11 nucleotides align to TRBD2. J was trimmed by 0 bases and V by 0 bases; bases with no gene match: 1. Germline CDR1 is SGHRS and CDR2 is YFSETQ. The CDR3 length is 17 residues. CDR3 loop: CASSLVGLAANTGELFF. The CDR3 coding sequence is TGCGCCAGCAGCTTGGTGGGACTAGCGGCGAACACCGGGGAGCTGTTTTTT.

The genes are TRBV7-2 and TRBJ2-2, with no clear D. CDR1 is SGHTA and CDR2 is FQGNSA in the germline V gene. The germline V and J ends were trimmed by 1 base and 7 bases, with 4 bases remaining between them. The length of the CDR3 is 12 residues. The CDR3 sequence is CASSLGDGELFF. The CDR3 region has the DNA TGTGCCAGCAGCTTAGGGGACGGGGAGCTGTTTTTT. Drawing the rest from reference TRBV7-2 and TRBJ2-2, the complete variable domain is GAGVSQSPSNKVTEKGKDVELRCDPISGHTALYWYRQSLGQGLEFLIYFQGNSAPDKSGLPSDRFSAERTGGSVSTLTIQRTQQEDSAVYLCASSLGDGELFFGEGSRLTVL.

This clone came up once. The J gene is TRBJ2-5, the V gene TRBV4-2; maybe TRBD2 (7 bases). The CDR3 has 14 residues. Trimming stripped 1 base from V and 5 bases from J, with 11 bases between. Germline V gives CDR1 LGHNA, CDR2 YNFKEQ. The CDR3 sequence is CASSQGAGAETQYF. The CDR3, as DNA: TGTGCCAGCAGCCAAGGGGCGGGGGCCGAGACCCAGTACTTC.

The gene calls are TRBV7-9 and TRBJ2-2, with 10 bases that match TRBD2. V gave up 6 bases and J gave up 5 bases; unmatched junction bases: 9. CDR3 length: 16 residues. Germline V gives CDR1 SEHNR, CDR2 FQNEAQ (reference sequence). CDR3 coding DNA: TGTGCCAGCAGACTTTCTAGCGGGGGTTTGACCGGGGAGCTGTTTTTT. This gives the protein CASRLSSGGLTGELFF.

The chain uses TRBV5-6 and TRBJ2-4; D ambiguous. Looked up from germline, CDR1 is SGHDT and CDR2 is YYEEEE. The CDR3 is made up of 15 amino acids. V gave up 2 bases and J gave up 1 base, with 10 bases separating them. The CDR3 DNA reads TGTGCCAGCAGCTTCTGGGGATTGGCCAAAAACATTCAGTACTTC. Residues: CASSFWGLAKNIQYF.

This clone was observed once. V gene TRBV2 combines with J gene TRBJ2-6, with D perhaps matching TRBD1 (5 bases). V gave up 8 bases and J gave up 0 bases, with 11 bases separating them. This CDR3 region has 15 residues. CDR1 SNHLY and CDR2 FYNNEI come from the germline V gene. This CDR3 is CASRRDSSGANVLTF. The CDR3 coding sequence is TGTGCCAGCCGGAGAGACAGCTCTGGGGCCAACGTCCTGACTTTC.

The J gene is TRBJ1-3, the V gene TRBV6-5, with 10 bases fitting TRBD1. This CDR3 has 14 residues. The germline CDR1 and CDR2 sequences are MNHEY and SVGAGI. Trimming removed 8 bases from V and 7 bases from J; junction bases left unmatched: 8. The CDR3 is CASGTRDRGNTIYF. The CDR3 nucleotides read TGTGCCAGCGGAACGAGGGACAGGGGTAACACCATATATTTT.

In its sample, this clone was seen a few times. J is TRBJ1-6 and V is TRBV27; 9 nucleotides align to TRBD1. The germline V gene has CDR1 MNHEY and CDR2 SMNVEV (reference sequence). The junction had 4 bases not matched to a gene; V was cut back by 3 bases and J by 7 bases. This CDR3 spans 15 amino acids. The DNA for the CDR3 is TGTGCCAGCAGTTTTTCGACAGGGGGGAATTCACCCCTCCACTTT. Translated: CASSFSTGGNSPLHF.